The T cell receptor (beta chain) under discussion was sequenced for a study of stem cell transplantation in POMP-related autoinflammatory disease. As to this clone: Its matching antigen is unknown.

The study's findings and limits: PRAID patients trended toward lower TRB diversity and higher clonality in all analyzed T-cell subsets.

Germline CDR1 is MNHEY and CDR2 is SMNVEV (reference sequence). V was shortened by 8 bases and J by 3 bases, with 14 bases between the two germline ends. This CDR3 comprises 14 residues. Sequencing was performed with immunoSEQ multiplex PCR; in TCRdb, only in-frame clones are kept and a portion is missing. The repertoire holds about 6,900 clones, with under 85% as singletons. The clonotype originates from a human donor in good health. Sequencing used a CXCR5-defined cell subset from PBMCs. V is TRBV27 and J is TRBJ1-5, with D perhaps TRBD1 (5 bases). This CDR3 is CASRGRQSNQPQHF. CDR3 in DNA: TGTGCCAGCCGGGGCAGACAGTCCAATCAGCCCCAGCATTTT.